The 13 T cell receptor beta chains below come from one sample, sequenced in a study of T-cell reconstitution after alpha-beta-depleted transplantation in children. Unique molecular identifiers featured in how the TCRbeta library was prepared. TCRdb re-called the PCR reads with MiXCR, one entry per CDR3 protein. This table has some 150,000 distinct CDR3 sequences, around 9% appearing once. The sequencing here drew on PBMCs, mostly from graft donor cells, taken 180 days after TCRalphabeta/CD19-depleted stem cell transplant. The receptors stem from a female patient between 2 and 15 years old who had a stem cell transplant for congenital amegakaryocytic thrombocytopenia, so the T cells may come from the graft donor.

The table lists this clonotype with a few counts. The chain joins TRBV5-1 to TRBJ2-1, with 7 bases aligning to TRBD2. Germline assignment: CDR1 SGHRS and CDR2 YFSETQ. The V segment lost 0 bases and the J segment 3 bases; nucleotides outside the gene matches: 6. The CDR3 is 16 residues long. In nucleotides, the CDR3 is TGCGCCAGCAGCTTGGTGGCGGGAGCTTACTACAATGAGCAGTTCTTC. It encodes CASSLVAGAYYNEQFF. Together with reference TRBV5-1 and TRBJ2-1, the CDR3 gives the full variable domain: KAGVTQTPRYLIKTRGQQVTLSCSPISGHRSVSWYQQTPGQGLQFLFEYFSETQRNKGNFPGRFSGRQFSNSRSEMNVSTLELGDSALYLCASSLVAGAYYNEQFFGPGTRLTVL.

This clonotype was counted at least ten times. The V call is TRBV5-1, the J call TRBJ2-1; maybe TRBD2 (6 bases). The CDR3 totals 13 residues. CDR1 and CDR2 from the germline V gene are SGHRS and YFSETQ. Trimming pared 0 bases from V and 7 bases from J, leaving 8 bases between. The DNA of the CDR3 is TGCGCCAGCAGCTTGGCCGGAGGGAATGAGCAGTTCTTC. Amino acid sequence: CASSLAGGNEQFF.

The rearrangement joins TRBV5-5 to TRBJ2-5, with D tentatively TRBD2 (5 bases). The germline CDR1 and CDR2 sequences are SGHKS and YYEKEE (reference sequence). The CDR3 contains 14 residues. Trimming removed 3 bases at V and 1 base at J, with 10 bases between. The CDR3 DNA reads TGTGCCAGCAGCTCCCGGGGTAGCCAAGAGACCCAGTACTTC. Its translation is CASSSRGSQETQYF.

This clonotype was counted a few times. This chain connects TRBV29-1 to TRBJ2-3, with D perhaps TRBD1 (5 bases). Trimming cost V 6 bases and J 0 bases, with 19 bases left between them. The V gene's germline CDR1 is SQVTM and CDR2 ANQGSEA. CDR3 length: 16 residues. The CDR3 spells CSVEYRTGISTDTQYF. In DNA form, the CDR3 reads TGCAGCGTCGAATACAGAACAGGTATTAGCACAGATACGCAGTATTTT.

This clonotype was counted many times. The chain couples TRBV28 to TRBJ1-4; D not resolved. This CDR3 has 15 residues. Germline assignment: CDR1 MDHEN and CDR2 SYDVKM. Trimming left V 1 base short and J 3 bases short, with 9 bases between. In nucleotides, the CDR3 is TGTGCCAGCAGTTTATATGGGCGTTCTAATGAAAAACTGTTTTTT. Amino acid sequence: CASSLYGRSNEKLFF.

This clonotype was picked up many times. The V and J genes are TRBV12-3 or TRBV12-4 and TRBJ2-3; unclear D gene. This CDR3 spans 10 amino acids. V was trimmed by 3 bases and J by 6 bases, leaving 1 base between them. The CDR3 sequence is CASSLDTQYF. The CDR3 nucleotides are TGTGCCAGCAGTTTGGATACGCAGTATTTT.

In this sample, this clonotype turned up many times. The V call is TRBV12-3 or TRBV12-4, the J call TRBJ2-1, with unresolved D. The CDR3 contains 12 residues. V lost 3 bases to trimming and J lost 9 bases, with 9 bases between them. CDR3 loop: CASSFHSSEQFF. The CDR3 bases are TGTGCCAGCAGTTTTCATAGCAGTGAGCAGTTCTTC.

The V call is TRBV10-3, the J call TRBJ2-5, with D perhaps TRBD1 (6 bases). Trimming shortened V by 5 bases and J by 5 bases, and 9 bases separated the two germline ends. The CDR3 has 12 residues. Germline lookup yields CDR1 ENHRY and CDR2 SYGVKD. CDR3 bases: TGTGCCATCAGTCAGGGGTGGGAGACCCAGTACTTC. Its protein product is CAISQGWETQYF.

V gene TRBV28 combines with J gene TRBJ1-5; D uncertain. Germline CDR1 reads MDHEN; CDR2 reads SYDVKM. CDR3 length: 11 residues. The germline V and J ends were trimmed by 6 bases and 8 bases, with 8 bases remaining between them. For the CDR3, the DNA is TGTGCCAGCAGGGGGTTTGAGCCCCAGCATTTT. This encodes CASRGFEPQHF.

The chain carries TRBV2 and TRBJ2-7; perhaps D is TRBD1 or TRBD2 (6 bases each). Germline CDR1 reads SNHLY; CDR2 reads FYNNEI. The V and J ends lost 3 bases and 3 bases respectively, with 12 bases between them. The CDR3 runs to 14 residues. CDR3 in amino acids: CASSEGGRGYEQYF. DNA of the CDR3: TGTGCCAGCAGTGAGGGGGGCAGGGGCTACGAGCAGTACTTC.

This clonotype was found a few times. This chain links TRBV27 with TRBJ2-3, with D maybe TRBD2 (6 bases). The CDR3 has 15 amino acids. With 8 bases removed from V and 2 bases from J, the gap between germline ends came to 17 bases. Germline V CDR1 and CDR2: MNHEY, SMNVEV (reference sequence). The DNA of the CDR3 is TGTGCCAGCCGAAACTGGAGGGCTCACACAGATACGCAGTATTTT. The encoded protein is CASRNWRAHTDTQYF.

The V gene is TRBV7-2, the J gene TRBJ2-4, with 7 bases that match TRBD1. Losses at the gene ends were 1 base for V and 3 bases for J; bases not matched to a gene: 3. There are 15 residues in the CDR3. Germline CDR1 reads SGHTA; CDR2 reads FQGNSA. CDR3 nucleotides: TGTGCCAGCAGCTTAGAGGGACAGAGCAAAAACATTCAGTACTTC. It codes for CASSLEGQSKNIQYF.

V usage is TRBV2 and J usage is TRBJ1-5; a weak D match, TRBD1 (6 bases). With 7 bases removed from V and 2 bases from J, the gap between germline ends came to 6 bases. The CDR3 loop spans 12 amino acids. The germline V gene encodes CDR1 SNHLY and CDR2 FYNNEI. The CDR3 bases are TGTGCCAGCAACAGGGGCAATCAGCCCCAGCATTTT. Its protein is CASNRGNQPQHF. Combining the CDR3 with reference TRBV2 and TRBJ1-5 gives the whole variable domain EPEVTQTPSHQVTQMGQEVILRCVPISNHLYFYWYRQILGQKVEFLVSFYNNEISEKSEIFDDQFSVERPDGSNFTLKIRSTKLEDSAMYFCASNRGNQPQHFGDGTRLSIL.